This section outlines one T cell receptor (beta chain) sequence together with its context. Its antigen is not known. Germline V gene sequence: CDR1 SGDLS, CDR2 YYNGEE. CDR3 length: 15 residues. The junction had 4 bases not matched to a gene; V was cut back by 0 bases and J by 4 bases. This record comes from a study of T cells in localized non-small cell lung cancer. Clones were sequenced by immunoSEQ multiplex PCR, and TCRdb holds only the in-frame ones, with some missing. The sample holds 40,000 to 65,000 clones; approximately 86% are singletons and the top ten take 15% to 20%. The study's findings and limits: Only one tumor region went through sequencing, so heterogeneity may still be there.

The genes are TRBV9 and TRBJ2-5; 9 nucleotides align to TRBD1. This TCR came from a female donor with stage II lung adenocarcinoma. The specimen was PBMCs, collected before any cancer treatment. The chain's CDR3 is CASSVGDRVTETQYF. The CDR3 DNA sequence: TGTGCCAGCAGCGTAGGGGACAGGGTGACAGAGACCCAGTACTTC.